The 20 T cell receptor beta chains below all came from one sample that was sequenced in a study of vaccination and CD4 T cells after COVID-19. Sequence data for DNA of cultured CD4+ T cells were generated by the Oncomine TCR Beta short-read assay. MiXCR was run by TCRdb on the PCR reads, yielding one entry per CDR3 protein. Altogether 15,000 to 20,000 distinct CDR3 sequences are present, 30% to 45% being singletons, with the ten largest covering 13% to 15%. No cognate antigen is known for these TCRs. Treatment given: approximately 11-day PBMC culture with coronavirus spike peptide pools or control peptides (ViraFEST assay). The sample consisted of cultured CD4+ T cells from blood. Receptors were obtained from a human donor with COVID-19.

J is TRBJ1-6 and V is TRBV7-9; D is possibly TRBD1 (6 bases). This CDR3 spans 16 amino acids. The germline CDR1 and CDR2 sequences are SEHNR and FQNEAQ (reference sequence). V was cut by 1 base and J by 8 bases, with 15 bases left in between. CDR3 DNA: TGTGCCAGCAGCTTAGGGACCGGGACAAATTATTCACCCCTCCACTTT. Amino acids: CASSLGTGTNYSPLHF.

Only one count was recorded for this clonotype. V is TRBV29-1 and J is TRBJ1-1; D is possibly TRBD1 (5 bases). The CDR3 has 14 residues. CDR1 SQVTM and CDR2 ANQGSEA come from the germline V gene. The V end lost 1 base, the J end lost 1 base, and 10 bases lay between the germline ends. The CDR3 loop is CSVEAGEGNTEAFF. In nucleotides, the CDR3 is TGCAGCGTTGAAGCGGGGGAGGGGAACACTGAAGCTTTCTTT.

The V gene is TRBV7-8, the J gene TRBJ2-1; 11 bases are shared with TRBD1. Germline V lookup: CDR1 SGHVS, CDR2 FQNEAQ. This CDR3 region has 18 residues. Unmatched junction bases numbered 11, after V lost 3 bases and J lost 4 bases. The CDR3: CASSFGVPGQGGYNEQFF. CDR3 sequence (DNA): TGTGCCAGCAGCTTTGGGGTACCGGGACAGGGGGGATACAATGAGCAGTTCTTC.

The genes are TRBV7-2 and TRBJ2-5; the match to TRBD2 covers 9 bases. This CDR3 is built from 14 residues. Germline CDR1 SGHTA, CDR2 FQGNSA. Unmatched junction bases numbered 6, after V lost 6 bases and J lost 4 bases. CDR3 sequence reads: CASSPRSGGETQYF. CDR3 DNA sequence: TGTGCCAGCAGTCCTCGTAGCGGGGGAGAGACCCAGTACTTC.

The V call is TRBV7-8, the J call TRBJ1-4, with TRBD1 matching over 7 bases. CDR3 length equals 15 residues. The germline CDR1 and CDR2 sequences are SGHVS and FQNEAQ. Trimming cost V 5 bases and J 2 bases; bases outside gene matches: 5. CDR3 bases: TGTGCCAGCAGCGCGGGACAGCTGACTAATGAAAAACTGTTTTTT. Protein product: CASSAGQLTNEKLFF. The full variable domain, with the rest looked up from reference TRBV7-8 and TRBJ1-4, is GAGVSQSPRYKVAKRGQDVALRCDPISGHVSLFWYQQALGQGPEFLTYFQNEAQLDKSGLPSDRFFAERPEGSVSTLKIQRTQQEDSAVYLCASSAGQLTNEKLFFGSGTQLSVL.

In nucleotides, the CDR3 is TGTGCCAGCAATACGTTCGAAAATTCACCCCTCCACTTT. Translating it yields CASNTFENSPLHF. V is TRBV6-1 and J is TRBJ1-6; D is undetermined. Germline CDR1 and CDR2: MNHNS and SASEGT. Trimming cost V 7 bases and J 7 bases, with 11 bases left between them. The CDR3 covers 13 residues.

This clonotype was detected only a few times. The V gene is TRBV5-4, the J gene TRBJ2-7, with TRBD2 matching 8 bases. CDR1 and CDR2 from the germline V gene are SGHNT and YYREEE (reference sequence). CDR3 length: 14 residues. Trimming took 4 bases from V and 2 from J; bases not matched to a gene: 5. CDR3 region: CASSLTTSAYEQYF. The CDR3 coding sequence is TGTGCCAGCAGCCTCACGACTAGCGCCTACGAGCAGTACTTC. Full variable domain (remainder filled in from reference TRBV5-4 and TRBJ2-7): ETGVTQSPTHLIKTRGQQVTLRCSSQSGHNTVSWYQQALGQGPQFIFQYYREEENGRGNFPPRFSGLQFPNYSSELNVNALELDDSALYLCASSLTTSAYEQYFGPGTRLTVT.

This clonotype occurred a few times. The gene calls are TRBV21-1 and TRBJ1-1; the table's D gene call, TRBD1, was not cross checked with the DNA. TRBV21-1 is labeled a pseudogene. This CDR3 has 15 residues. The CDR3 region has the DNA TGTGCCAGCAGCAATTCAGGGGAGGTGAACACTGAAGCTTTCTTT. Translating gives CASSNSGEVNTEAFF.

CDR3 amino acids: CASSLDQRQFYEQFF. As DNA, the CDR3 is TGTGCCAGCAGCTTAGATCAGCGCCAATTCTATGAGCAGTTCTTC. The V gene is TRBV11-2, the J gene TRBJ2-1; D is ambiguous. The CDR3 is made up of 15 amino acids. Deletions cut 0 bases from V and 8 bases from J, with 14 bases between. Germline CDR1 reads SGHAT; CDR2 reads FQNNGV.

This clonotype was counted only a few times. The J gene is TRBJ2-2, the V gene TRBV15; D possibly matches TRBD1 or TRBD2 (5 bases each). The CDR3 has 14 residues. Per germline, CDR1 LNHNV and CDR2 YYDKDF (reference sequence). V lost 8 bases and J 3 bases, leaving 13 bases between the germline ends. This chain's CDR3 is CATEVGVYTGELFF. The CDR3 coding sequence is TGTGCCACCGAGGTGGGGGTGTACACCGGGGAGCTGTTTTTT.

The rearrangement uses TRBV2 and TRBJ1-2, with D perhaps matching TRBD1 (5 bases). Germline V gives CDR1 SNHLY, CDR2 FYNNEI. Trimming pared 6 bases from V and 5 bases from J, leaving 16 bases between. The CDR3 sequence is 14 residues long. For the CDR3, the DNA is TGTGCCAGCAGGGGAACCGGGACCGCGTATGGCTACACCTTC. Protein sequence: CASRGTGTAYGYTF. Using reference TRBV2 and TRBJ1-2 for the parts outside the CDR3, the full variable domain is EPEVTQTPSHQVTQMGQEVILRCVPISNHLYFYWYRQILGQKVEFLVSFYNNEISEKSEIFDDQFSVERPDGSNFTLKIRSTKLEDSAMYFCASRGTGTAYGYTFGSGTRLTVV.

This rearrangement joins TRBV2 to TRBJ2-2; possibly TRBD1 for D (5 bases). V gave up 4 bases and J gave up 4 bases, with 13 bases separating them. Germline CDR1 and CDR2: SNHLY and FYNNEI. There are 15 residues in the CDR3. The chain's CDR3 is CASSGSQGATGELFF. For the CDR3, the DNA is TGTGCCAGCAGTGGGAGCCAGGGTGCCACCGGGGAGCTGTTTTTT.

Comment on this clonotype: A junction boundary mismatches the germline segment, possibly from a read error. This chain links TRBV7-3 with TRBJ2-2; D perhaps matches TRBD2 (6 bases). The CDR3 has 13 residues. CDR1 is SGHTA and CDR2 is FQGTGA in the germline V gene. This chain's CDR3 is CASSITSFGELFF. The CDR3 DNA reads as TGTGCCAGCAGCATAACTAGCTTCGGGGAGCTGTTTTTT.

The genes are TRBV27 and TRBJ2-5; unclear D gene. Trimming left V 1 base short and J 2 bases short, with 8 bases between. CDR1 and CDR2 from the germline V gene are MNHEY and SMNVEV (reference sequence). This CDR3 region has 14 residues. CDR3 amino acids: CASSLLGSQETQYF. The CDR3 DNA reads TGTGCCAGCAGTTTATTGGGGTCACAAGAGACCCAGTACTTC.

This clonotype has just one count. The chain employs TRBV20-1 and TRBJ2-1, with TRBD1 matching over 7 bases. The CDR3 covers 11 residues. Germline V gene lookup returns CDR1 DFQATT and CDR2 SNEGSKA (reference sequence). CDR3 sequence: CMAGGYNEQFF. DNA of the CDR3: TGCATGGCAGGGGGCTACAATGAGCAGTTCTTC.

This clonotype has a handful of counts. V and J are TRBV15 and TRBJ1-5; D is possibly TRBD1 (5 bases). Per the germline V gene, CDR1 is LNHNV and CDR2 is YYDKDF (reference sequence). V lost 1 base and J 7 bases, leaving 14 bases between the germline ends. The CDR3 has 15 amino acids. The CDR3 reads CATSRGGQGRQPQHF. The DNA for the CDR3 is TGTGCCACCAGCAGAGGGGGCCAGGGACGACAGCCCCAGCATTTT.

This clonotype was counted between two and nine times. The CDR3 region is CASLSPGGRTEAFF. The DNA for the CDR3 is TGTGCCAGCCTCTCTCCAGGGGGTCGGACTGAAGCTTTCTTT. The chain carries TRBV28 and TRBJ1-1, with 7 positions matching TRBD1. The CDR3 has 14 amino acids. CDR1 and CDR2 (germline): MDHEN, SYDVKM. The trim removed 8 bases at V and 5 bases at J, leaving 11 bases unmatched. Combining the CDR3 with reference TRBV28 and TRBJ1-1 gives the whole variable domain DVKVTQSSRYLVKRTGEKVFLECVQDMDHENMFWYRQDPGLGLRLIYFSYDVKMKEKGDIPEGYSVSREKKERFSLILESASTNQTSMYLCASLSPGGRTEAFFGQGTRLTVV.

This clonotype has only a few counts. The chain is built from TRBV19 and TRBJ2-3; perhaps TRBD1 as D (5 bases). The CDR3 runs 14 residues. V gave up 11 bases and J gave up 6 bases, with 21 bases separating them. Germline CDR1 is LNHDA and CDR2 is SQIVND (reference sequence). The CDR3 DNA is TGTGCCGCCAAGTCCCGGCAGGGCAGCGATACGCAGTATTTT. Encoded protein: CAAKSRQGSDTQYF.

The chain uses TRBV10-3 and TRBJ1-6; no clear D. In germline, CDR1 is ENHRY, CDR2 SYGVKD. The V gene lost 6 bases and the J gene lost 5 bases, with 5 bases spanning the gap. This CDR3 spans 12 amino acids. The CDR3 here is CAISKNNSPLHF. In DNA form, the CDR3 reads TGTGCCATCAGCAAAAATAATTCACCCCTCCACTTT.

V usage is TRBV27 and J usage is TRBJ2-1; TRBD2 aligns across 9 bases. The J segment lost 5 bases and the V segment lost 5 bases, leaving 7 bases of the junction unmatched. The CDR3 totals 15 residues. Per germline, CDR1 MNHEY and CDR2 SMNVEV (reference sequence). CDR3 bases: TGTGCCAGCAGTCCAAATAGCGGGGGACACAATGAGCAGTTCTTC. Its translation: CASSPNSGGHNEQFF.